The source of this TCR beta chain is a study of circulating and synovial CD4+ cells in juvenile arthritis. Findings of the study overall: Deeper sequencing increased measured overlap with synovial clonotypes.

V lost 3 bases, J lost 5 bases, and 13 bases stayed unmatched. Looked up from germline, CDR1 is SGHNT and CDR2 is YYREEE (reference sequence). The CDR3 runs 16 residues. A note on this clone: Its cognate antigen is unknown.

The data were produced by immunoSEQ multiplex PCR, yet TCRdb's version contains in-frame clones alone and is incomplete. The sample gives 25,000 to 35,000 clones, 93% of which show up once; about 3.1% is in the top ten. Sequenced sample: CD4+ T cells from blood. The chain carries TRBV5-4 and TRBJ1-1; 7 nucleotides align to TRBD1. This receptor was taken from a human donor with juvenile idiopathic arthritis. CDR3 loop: CASSSDRPQVGTEAFF. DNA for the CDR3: TGTGCCAGCAGCTCGGACAGGCCGCAGGTGGGGACTGAAGCTTTCTTT.